This is a list of T cell receptor beta chains from one sample in a study of T cells after yellow fever vaccination. One entry per CDR3 protein, called by TCRdb with MiXCR from the 5' RACE reads. The sample lists approximately 550,000 distinct CDR3 sequences; roughly 13% were seen once. This specimen consisted of PBMCs, obtained on the day of the yellow fever booster vaccination. The origin of the receptors is a man aged 30-40 years who received the YFV17D yellow fever vaccine. Each CDR3 is given with its conserved first and last residue. The D gene is left open where the match is weak. Expanded clones are given a class, and other clones once, few, many or no size at all.

J gene	D gene	V gene	clone size	CDR3 protein	CDR3 DNA
TRBJ1-1	.	TRBV7-9	many	CASSLAVQFTEAFF	TGTGCCAGCAGCTTAGCGGTGCAGTTCACTGAAGCTTTCTTT
TRBJ2-5	TRBD2	TRBV20-1	few	CSTERSVGRGQYF	TGCAGTACAGAGCGGTCCGTGGGGAGGGGCCAGTACTTC
TRBJ1-6	TRBD1	TRBV12-3/TRBV12-4	few	CASSQDRGGSPLHF	TGTGCCAGCAGCCAGGACAGGGGTGGTTCACCCCTCCACTTT
TRBJ2-1	TRBD1	TRBV5-1	few	CASSLYPGQYNEQFF	TGCGCCAGCAGCTTGTATCCGGGACAGTACAATGAGCAGTTCTTC
TRBJ2-3	TRBD1	TRBV18	.	CASSPRQGGTDTQYF	TGTGCCAGCTCACCAAGACAGGGGGGCACAGATACGCAGTATTTT
TRBJ2-1	TRBD2	TRBV27	.	CASSPRRLAGYNEQFF	TGTGCCAGCAGTCCCCGAAGACTAGCGGGCTACAATGAGCAGTTCTTC
TRBJ2-4	.	TRBV12-3/TRBV12-4	many	CASSLAPKNIQYF	TGTGCCAGCAGTTTAGCACCCAAAAACATTCAGTACTTC
TRBJ2-1	TRBD2	TRBV5-1	few	CASSLIREAYNEQFF	TGCGCCAGCAGCTTGATCCGGGAGGCCTACAATGAGCAGTTCTTC
TRBJ2-2	.	TRBV14	.	CASSQDPAGELFF	TGTGCCAGCAGCCAAGATCCAGCCGGGGAGCTGTTTTTT
TRBJ1-2	TRBD1	TRBV12-3/TRBV12-4	few	CASSLNRDRVYGYTF	TGTGCCAGCAGTCTTAACCGGGACAGGGTTTATGGCTACACCTTC
TRBJ1-1	.	TRBV6-1	few	CASSRGFTEAFF	TGTGCCAGCAGCCGGGGTTTCACTGAAGCTTTCTTT
TRBJ1-4	TRBD1	TRBV27	once	CASNGTGGIEKLFF	TGTGCCAGCAACGGGACAGGGGGCATCGAAAAACTGTTTTTT
TRBJ2-3	.	TRBV7-2	.	CDSSLGSWDTQYF	TGTGACAGCAGCTTAGGATCCTGGGATACGCAGTATTTT
TRBJ2-6	.	TRBV19	few	CASGGIGQWHVLTF	TGTGCCAGTGGTGGCATAGGGCAGTGGCACGTCCTGACTTTC
TRBJ2-1	TRBD2	TRBV29-1	few	CSTEGLAGVGEQFF	TGCAGCACCGAGGGGCTAGCGGGAGTTGGTGAGCAGTTCTTC
TRBJ2-3	TRBD2	TRBV5-5	.	CASSMTSGSTDTQYF	TGTGCCAGCAGCATGACTAGCGGGAGCACAGATACGCAGTATTTT
TRBJ1-1	.	TRBV20-1	.	CSARGRVFKDTEAFF	TGCAGTGCTAGAGGCAGGGTATTTAAGGACACTGAAGCTTTCTTT
TRBJ2-3	TRBD1	TRBV27	.	CASSRDRFSGDTQYF	TGTGCCAGCAGTCGGGACAGATTTTCGGGAGATACGCAGTATTTT
TRBJ2-4	.	TRBV28	.	CASSLPGTLMNIQYF	TGTGCCAGCAGTTTACCCGGGACATTGATGAACATTCAGTACTTC
TRBJ1-5	.	TRBV6-2/TRBV6-3	few	CASKPQHSNQPQHF	TGTGCCAGCAAACCGCAACATAGCAATCAGCCCCAGCATTTT
TRBJ2-1	.	TRBV19	.	CASSIEGGKSYNEQFF	TGTGCCAGTAGTATAGAGGGCGGGAAATCCTACAATGAGCAGTTCTTC
TRBJ1-4	.	TRBV12-3/TRBV12-4	.	CASSFRDFREKLFF	TGTGCCAGCAGTTTCCGGGATTTCCGTGAAAAACTGTTTTTT
TRBJ2-1	.	TRBV6-5	.	CASSSEVASEQFF	TGTGCCAGCAGTTCCGAAGTTGCTAGTGAGCAGTTCTTC
TRBJ2-7	TRBD1	TRBV12-3/TRBV12-4	many	CASSLGTGGNEQYF	TGTGCCAGCAGTCTAGGGACAGGGGGTAACGAGCAGTACTTC
TRBJ1-1	.	TRBV10-3	.	CAIRTDRNTEVFF	TGTGCCATCCGGACGGACCGTAACACTGAAGTTTTCTTT
TRBJ2-7	.	TRBV5-1	few	CASSTGQTRGDEQYF	TGCGCCAGCAGCACTGGACAGACAAGGGGGGACGAGCAGTACTTC
TRBJ2-7	.	TRBV29-1	few	CSVEPGIGEQYF	TGCAGCGTTGAGCCCGGGATCGGCGAGCAGTACTTC
TRBJ2-5	.	TRBV15	few	CATSQGVKGETQYF	TGTGCCACCAGCCAAGGGGTTAAAGGAGAGACCCAGTACTTC
TRBJ2-7	.	TRBV7-2	many	CASSLARGIEQYF	TGTGCCAGCAGCTTAGCTCGGGGAATCGAGCAGTACTTC
TRBJ2-3	TRBD2	TRBV10-1	.	CASSEFGLAGVGTQYF	TGCGCCAGCAGTGAGTTTGGACTAGCGGGAGTGGGTACGCAGTATTTT
TRBJ1-2	.	TRBV7-2	few	CASSLPSPPAYTF	TGTGCCAGCAGCTTACCGTCCCCCCCGGCATACACCTTC
TRBJ2-2	TRBD1	TRBV20-1	.	CSASLAGGAAGELFF	TGCAGTGCTAGTCTAGCAGGGGGCGCAGCCGGGGAGCTGTTTTTT
TRBJ2-3	.	TRBV27	.	CASTLYADQNTDTQYF	TGTGCCAGCACCTTGTACGCGGACCAGAACACAGATACGCAGTATTTT
TRBJ2-3	.	TRBV6-5	few	CASSLLGTDQSTDTQYF	TGTGCCAGCAGCCTACTGGGGACCGATCAGAGCACAGATACGCAGTATTTT
TRBJ1-4	.	TRBV7-6	few	CASSLWSGLNEKLFF	TGTGCCAGCAGCTTATGGTCAGGGCTAAATGAAAAACTGTTTTTT
TRBJ1-1	TRBD1	TRBV5-4	many	CASSFDRGYTEAFF	TGTGCCAGCAGCTTCGACAGGGGGTACACTGAAGCTTTCTTT
TRBJ2-3	.	TRBV7-9	.	CASSPSGQRTDTQYF	TGTGCCAGCAGCCCCTCGGGACAACGCACAGATACGCAGTATTTT